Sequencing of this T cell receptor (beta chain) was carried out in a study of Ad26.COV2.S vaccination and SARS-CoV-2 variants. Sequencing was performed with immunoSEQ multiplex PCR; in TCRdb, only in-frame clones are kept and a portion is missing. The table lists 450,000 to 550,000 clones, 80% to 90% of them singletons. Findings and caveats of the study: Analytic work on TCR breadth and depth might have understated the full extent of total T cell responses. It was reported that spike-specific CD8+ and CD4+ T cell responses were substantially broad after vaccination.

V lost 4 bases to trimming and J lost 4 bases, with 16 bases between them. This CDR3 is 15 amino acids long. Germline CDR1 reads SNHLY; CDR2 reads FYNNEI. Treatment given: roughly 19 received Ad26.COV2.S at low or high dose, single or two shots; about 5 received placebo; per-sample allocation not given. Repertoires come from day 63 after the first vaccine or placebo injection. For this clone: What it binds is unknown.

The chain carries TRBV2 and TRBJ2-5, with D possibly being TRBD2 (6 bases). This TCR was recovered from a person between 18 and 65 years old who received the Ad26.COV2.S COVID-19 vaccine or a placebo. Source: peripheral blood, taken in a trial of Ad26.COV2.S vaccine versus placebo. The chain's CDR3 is CASSGTGVTGETQYF. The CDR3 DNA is TGTGCCAGCAGTGGAACGGGGGTAACCGGAGAGACCCAGTACTTC.